The clone carrying this TCR beta chain was seen a single time. The libraries were made with immunoSEQ v3. Method: immunoSEQ multiplex PCR; TCRdb's copy keeps in-frame clones and lacks some. This sample has tens of thousands of clones, with 73% found just once. The sample is drawn from a study of TIL therapy for anti-PD-1-resistant metastatic lung cancer. Study information: Patients then received nivolumab; progressors got lymphodepletion, TIL and IL-2.

The sample's time point: pre-treatment sample, taken before nivolumab and TIL therapy. The CDR3 covers 17 residues. The J segment lost 4 bases and the V segment lost 4 bases, leaving 13 bases of the junction unmatched. Germline V lookup: CDR1 WSHSY, CDR2 SAAADI. The source material was blood, sampled at baseline. This receptor was taken from a person aged 25 to 85 with non-small cell lung cancer. This chain joins TRBV10-2 and TRBJ2-1; 7 bases are shared with TRBD2. The CDR3 nucleotides are TGCGCCAGCAGTGTCCCTCCGGGGACTACCCCTTACAATGAGCAGTTCTTC. Its translation is CASSVPPGTTPYNEQFF.